This T cell receptor (beta chain) was captured by sequencing in a study of OX40 agonist ivuxolimab in advanced cancers. Libraries were prepared by immunoSEQ multiplex PCR; TCRdb keeps only in-frame clonotypes and omits some of them. The sample holds 25,000 to 35,000 clones; around 84% are singletons and the top ten take roughly 26%. This CDR3 is 15 amino acids long. With V trimmed by 3 bases and J by 4 bases, 8 bases remained unmatched. Per germline, CDR1 SGHDN and CDR2 FVKESK. Overall study findings and caveats: Dosing at 0.1 to 3.0 mg/kg was accompanied by clonal expansion of CD4+ and CD8+ blood T cells by week 6.

In regard to this clone: Its antigen is currently unknown.

This material consisted of CD4+ or CD8+ T cells sorted from blood, taken in a trial of the OX40 agonist ivuxolimab. The receptor comes from an adult with an advanced solid tumor such as melanoma, head and neck, liver or kidney cancer. The chain uses TRBV14 and TRBJ1-2; 7 nucleotides line up with TRBD1. The CDR3: CASSHFTGEGYGYTF. The DNA of the CDR3 is TGTGCCAGCAGCCACTTCACAGGGGAGGGCTATGGCTACACCTTC. The full variable domain, completed using reference TRBV14 and TRBJ1-2, is EAGVTQFPSHSVIEKGQTVTLRCDPISGHDNLYWYRRVMGKEIKFLLHFVKESKQDESGMPNNRFLAERTGGTYSTLKVQPAELEDSGVYFCASSHFTGEGYGYTFGSGTRLTVV.